These 6 T cell receptor beta chains were all obtained from the same sample, sequenced in a study of vaccination and CD4 T cells after COVID-19. Sequenced with the Oncomine TCR Beta short-read assay was DNA taken from cultured CD4+ T cells. MiXCR, applied by TCRdb to the PCR reads, yields one record per CDR3 protein. The sample lists under 20,000 distinct CDR3 sequences, 20% to 25% occurring once. The treatment: roughly nine-day PBMC culture with coronavirus spike peptide pools or control peptides (ViraFEST assay). Their recognized antigens are unknown. The material sequenced was cultured CD4+ T cells from blood. Receptor source: a human donor with COVID-19.

This clonotype is medium-sized (0.01 to 0.1%). This chain joins TRBV27 and TRBJ2-2; perhaps D is TRBD1 or TRBD2 (6 bases each). The CDR3 has 15 residues. From germline, CDR1 is MNHEY and CDR2 SMNVEV (reference sequence). Trimming took off 5 bases at V and 5 bases at J, with 15 bases between the two ends. The CDR3 here is CASSDGGLGTGELFF. DNA for the CDR3: TGTGCCAGCAGTGACGGGGGCCTAGGGACCGGGGAGCTGTTTTTT.

The table lists this clonotype with a count of one. Written as DNA, the CDR3 is TGTGCCAGCAGTCGACCGGGGGGCACCGGGGAGCTGTTTTTT. Translating it yields CASSRPGGTGELFF. The rearrangement links TRBV9 to TRBJ2-2; TRBD2 matches at 7 bases. Per germline, CDR1 SGDLS and CDR2 YYNGEE. V shed 5 bases and J 4 bases; nucleotides not matched to a gene: 5. The CDR3 runs to 14 residues.

This clonotype was seen a few times. The chain is built from TRBV19 and TRBJ2-2; the D gene is possibly TRBD2 (6 bases). The CDR3 covers 16 residues. Germline assignment: CDR1 LNHDA and CDR2 SQIVND (reference sequence). Trimming pared 5 bases from V and 1 base from J, leaving 14 bases between. CDR3 sequence: CASSLRSSGNTGELFF. The CDR3 DNA reads TGTGCCAGTAGTCTGCGTAGTAGCGGGAACACCGGGGAGCTGTTTTTT. The full variable domain, rest sourced from reference TRBV19 and TRBJ2-2, is DGGITQSPKYLFRKEGQNVTLSCEQNLNHDAMYWYRQDPGQGLRLIYYSQIVNDFQKGDIAEGYSVSREKKESFPLTVTSAQKNPTAFYLCASSLRSSGNTGELFFGEGSRLTVL.

Turning to this clonotype: Its ends do not fully match the called genes, so a read error is possible. The V and J genes are TRBV7-6 and TRBJ2-1, with a tentative D call TRBD2 (7 bases). CDR3 length: 15 amino acids. Germline CDR1 and CDR2: SGHVS and FNYEAQ. In DNA form, the CDR3 reads TGTGCTAGCAGCTTAGTCCGGGGGGCGGACAATGAGCAGTTCTTC. Translated, it gives CASSLVRGADNEQFF.

The V call is TRBV11-3, the J call TRBJ1-4; possibly TRBD1 for D (6 bases). Trimming shortened V by 4 bases and J by 1 base, and 10 bases separated the two germline ends. The germline V gene has CDR1 SGHNT and CDR2 YENEEA. The CDR3 consists of 15 residues. The CDR3 is CASSSGAGTNEKLFF. The CDR3 DNA reads TGTGCCAGCAGCTCAGGGGCAGGAACTAATGAAAAACTGTTTTTT.

This clonotype has more than one count but fewer than ten. The chain has TRBV25-1 and TRBJ2-7, with D maybe TRBD1 (5 bases). With 2 bases removed from V and 4 bases from J, the gap between germline ends came to 15 bases. This CDR3 has 15 residues. In germline, CDR1 is MGHDK, CDR2 SYGVNS. CDR3 residues: CASSEKGLSAYEQYF. CDR3 in DNA: TGTGCCAGCAGTGAAAAGGGGCTTAGTGCGTACGAGCAGTACTTC.